This TCR beta chain was documented in a study of T cell responses to AZD1222 COVID-19 vaccine. Study-level points and caveats: Vaccine-related CD4 TCRs covered spike, predominating at 160-218 and 743-854.

This clone was seen just once. Its antigen is not identified. This CDR3 has 14 residues. Trimming pared 0 bases from V and 0 bases from J, leaving 5 bases between. Germline V gene data show CDR1 as SGDLS and CDR2 as YYNGEE. Produced via immunoSEQ multiplex PCR; TCRdb's table is partial and in-frame only. The table lists about 160,000 clones, around 90% of them singletons. The TCR sequence derives from an adult in good health. Material: peripheral blood, obtained on day 0 of AZD1222 vaccination. The J gene is TRBJ2-3, the V gene TRBV9; D perhaps matches TRBD1 (5 bases). In nucleotides, the CDR3 is TGTGCCAGCAGCGTAGGGACAAGCACAGATACGCAGTATTTT. Encoded protein: CASSVGTSTDTQYF.